Listed below are T cell receptor beta chains from one sample, sequenced in a study of T cell changes during pregnancy in multiple sclerosis. Sequencing used immunoSEQ multiplex PCR; TCRdb keeps in-frame clones, though not all of them. The data show tens of thousands of clones, 75% to 95% seen once. The sequencing used CD4+ T cells from peripheral blood mononuclear cells, collected in the second trimester of pregnancy. The receptors originated from a female donor with multiple sclerosis, enrolled in a pregnancy study. Each CDR3 is given with its conserved first and last residue. D genes are given only for firm matches. Expanded clones are given a class, and other clones once, few, many or no size at all.

length | J | V | D | size | DNA | CDR3
17 | TRBJ1-4 | TRBV11-3 | . | once | TGTGCCAGCAGCCCGCGAGCAGGGTTCGCGACTAATGAAAAACTGTTTTTT | CASSPRAGFATNEKLFF
16 | TRBJ1-1 | TRBV18 | . | . | TGTGCCAGCTCACCAAACCAGGGGATACTTAACACTGAAGCTTTCTTT | CASSPNQGILNTEAFF
14 | TRBJ1-2 | TRBV29-1 | . | . | TGCAGCGTTGATAAGCGCAATTTGAACTATGGCTACACCTTC | CSVDKRNLNYGYTF
17 | TRBJ1-1 | TRBV6-1 | TRBD1 | . | TGTGCCAGCAGTGAACCCCGGAAGGGGGCAGGTTCCACTGAAGCTTTCTTT | CASSEPRKGAGSTEAFF
14 | TRBJ1-2 | TRBV28 | . | . | TGTGCCAGCAGTGCATACCTGGACAGCTATGGCTACACCTTC | CASSAYLDSYGYTF
15 | TRBJ2-7 | TRBV7-8 | . | . | TGTGCCAGCAGCGGTAAGATTCTCGAGCGGGACAATGTTATCTTC | CASSGKILERDNVIF
12 | TRBJ2-5 | TRBV30 | . | . | TGTGCCTGGAGTGTACTGGGAGGGACCCAGTACTTC | CAWSVLGGTQYF
13 | TRBJ2-5 | TRBV18 | . | . | TGTGCCAGCTCACCGATACCCCGAGGGACCCAGTACTTC | CASSPIPRGTQYF
22 | TRBJ2-3 | TRBV6-4 | TRBD2 | . | TGTGCCAGCAGTGACCCCACGGGACTAGCGGGGGGCAAGACGTACACGGCAGATACGCAGTATTTT | CASSDPTGLAGGKTYTADTQYF
16 | TRBJ2-6 | TRBV28 | . | . | TGTGCCAGCAGAGCTGATCGGAGATCTGGGGCCAACGTCCTGACTTTC | CASRADRRSGANVLTF
15 | TRBJ2-1 | TRBV2 | TRBD1 | . | TGTGCCAGCAGTGAAATGGACAGGGGGCCGGTTTGGCAGTTCTTC | CASSEMDRGPVWQFF
15 | TRBJ2-3 | TRBV19 | TRBD2 | . | TGTGCCAGTAGTATAGAAGGCGGGAGGACAGATACGCAGTATTTT | CASSIEGGRTDTQYF
15 | TRBJ1-2 | TRBV4-3 | . | . | TGCGCCAGCAGCCCCCGATCTAGGGGGATAGGGGGCTACACCTTC | CASSPRSRGIGGYTF
14 | TRBJ1-2 | TRBV30 | . | . | TGTGCCTGGAGTGGGGACACCGGGTTCTATGGCTACACCTTC | CAWSGDTGFYGYTF
14 | TRBJ1-2 | TRBV2 | TRBD1 | . | TGTGCCAGCAGTACGGACAGGGGTAGCTATGGCTACACCTTC | CASSTDRGSYGYTF
13 | TRBJ2-3 | TRBV28 | . | . | TGTGCCAGCAGTCCCCCAGGGGCCTTGACGTGGTATTTT | CASSPPGALTWYF
13 | TRBJ1-4 | TRBV7-2 | . | . | TGTGCCAGCAGCTTAAGACTCGGTGAAAAACTGTTTTTT | CASSLRLGEKLFF
14 | TRBJ2-7 | TRBV5-6 | TRBD2 | . | TGTGCCAGCAGCCCGGATCCTAGCGGCTACGAGCAGTACTTC | CASSPDPSGYEQYF
16 | TRBJ2-7 | TRBV19 | TRBD2 | . | TGTGCCAGTAGTAGAGGGACTAGCGGGAGGTCCTACGAGCAGTACTTC | CASSRGTSGRSYEQYF
14 | TRBJ1-5 | TRBV2 | . | . | TGTGCCAGCACCGGGTTCGTTGGCAATCAGCCCCAGCATTTT | CASTGFVGNQPQHF
15 | TRBJ1-3 | TRBV6-1 | . | . | TGTGCCAGCAGTGTGGGCTTATTCTCTGGAAACACCATATATTTT | CASSVGLFSGNTIYF
15 | TRBJ1-2 | TRBV5-6 | TRBD1 | . | TGTGCCAGCAGCTTGGTTGGGACAGGGGGTTCTGGCTACACCTTC | CASSLVGTGGSGYTF
18 | TRBJ1-6 | TRBV5-1 | TRBD1 | once | TGCGCCAGCAGCGTCGGACAGGGGCAGAGCTCCTATAATTCACCCCTCCACTTT | CASSVGQGQSSYNSPLHF
15 | TRBJ1-1 | TRBV5-5 | . | few | TGTGCCAGCAGCTTGGAGAAGGAGGGGAGCACTGAAGCTTTCTTT | CASSLEKEGSTEAFF
13 | TRBJ1-2 | TRBV5-5 | . | . | TGTGCCAGCAGGCCGACAGAGAACTATGGCTACACCTTC | CASRPTENYGYTF
19 | TRBJ1-5 | TRBV4-1 | . | once | TGCGCCAGCAGCCAAGGGCCTGAGGGTGGGAAGAGAAGCAATCAGCCCCAGCATTTT | CASSQGPEGGKRSNQPQHF
12 | TRBJ2-3 | TRBV7-2 | . | . | TGTGCCAGCACCTTGCGGGGAGATACGCAGTATTTT | CASTLRGDTQYF
14 | TRBJ1-2 | TRBV30 | . | . | TGTGCCTGGAGTCACCCGGACAGATACTATGGCTACACCTTC | CAWSHPDRYYGYTF
16 | TRBJ1-2 | TRBV4-3 | TRBD1 | once | TGCGCCAGCAGCCAAGATGTTCCAGGGGGCAACTATGGCTACACCTTC | CASSQDVPGGNYGYTF
14 | TRBJ2-1 | TRBV7-2 | . | . | TGTGCCAGCAGCTTAGCGCCGGGGAGGAATGAGCAGTTCTTC | CASSLAPGRNEQFF
11 | TRBJ1-2 | TRBV29-1 | TRBD1 | . | TGCAGCGGGCGGACAGGGGAGGGCTACACCTTC | CSGRTGEGYTF
13 | TRBJ2-1 | TRBV10-3 | . | . | TGTGCCATCAGAAATTTTGGACAAAATGAGCAGTTCTTC | CAIRNFGQNEQFF
15 | TRBJ1-2 | TRBV5-1 | TRBD1 | once | TGCGCCAGCAGCTTGGGAACAGGGGTTTCTAGTGGCTACACCTTC | CASSLGTGVSSGYTF
13 | TRBJ2-5 | TRBV7-3 | . | . | TGTGCCAGCAGCTGGGCTATGGGAGAGACCCAGTACTTC | CASSWAMGETQYF
14 | TRBJ1-1 | TRBV19 | . | . | TGTGCCAGTAGTATAGCACAGGGGAACACTGAAGCTTTCTTT | CASSIAQGNTEAFF
13 | TRBJ2-7 | TRBV18 | TRBD1 | once | TGTGCCAGCTCGTACACAGGGGAATACGAGCAGTACTTC | CASSYTGEYEQYF
15 | TRBJ2-7 | TRBV7-9 | TRBD2 | . | TGTGCCAGCAGCCTCAGACTAGCGGGAGTCTACGAGCAGTACTTC | CASSLRLAGVYEQYF
14 | TRBJ1-2 | TRBV28 | TRBD1 | once | TGTGCCAGCAGCTTGGGACAGGCTAACTATGGCTACACCTTC | CASSLGQANYGYTF
16 | TRBJ1-2 | TRBV5-1 | TRBD1 | once | TGCGCCAGCAGCCCGCGTCCCGGGACAGGGTCCGGTGGCTACACCTTC | CASSPRPGTGSGGYTF
14 | TRBJ2-7 | TRBV27 | TRBD2 | . | TGTGCCAGCGGGACTAGCGGGGTCCCCTACGAGCAGTACTTC | CASGTSGVPYEQYF
14 | TRBJ1-2 | TRBV5-1 | TRBD1 | . | TGCGCCAGCAGCTGGGCGGACAGGGTAGGTGGCTACACCTTC | CASSWADRVGGYTF
16 | TRBJ2-5 | TRBV27 | . | . | TGTGCCAGCAGTGCCGGACTACCCTCGTACCAAGAGACCCAGTACTTC | CASSAGLPSYQETQYF
16 | TRBJ2-5 | TRBV15 | . | . | TGTGCCACCAGCTTACGAAGGGGATTAGCAGGGGAGACCCAGTACTTC | CATSLRRGLAGETQYF
11 | TRBJ2-5 | TRBV5-1 | . | . | TGCGCCAGCAGCCACAAAGAGACCCAGTACTTC | CASSHKETQYF
14 | TRBJ1-1 | TRBV11-3 | TRBD1 | . | TGTGCCAGCAGCTTGGGACAGGTTCTCCCTGAAGCTTTCTTT | CASSLGQVLPEAFF
13 | TRBJ1-2 | TRBV19 | . | . | TGTGCCACCCAATCGCGTCGGGGATCTGGCTACACCTTC | CATQSRRGSGYTF
13 | TRBJ1-2 | TRBV2 | . | . | TGTGCCAGCAGTTCCGAGGGGGACTATGGCTACACCTTC | CASSSEGDYGYTF
15 | TRBJ2-7 | TRBV9 | . | . | TGTGCCAGCAGCGTAGGAGACGGCGGAACCTACGAGCAGTACTTC | CASSVGDGGTYEQYF
13 | TRBJ1-2 | TRBV5-1 | . | . | TGCGCCAGCAGCTCTACAGGGAACTATGGCTACACCTTC | CASSSTGNYGYTF
11 | TRBJ1-1 | TRBV30 | . | few | TGTGCCTGGAGGGGGGCAGGTGAAGCTTTCTTT | CAWRGAGEAFF
15 | TRBJ2-1 | TRBV5-4 | . | few | TGTGCCAGCAGTCTGGGGGGAGTATTCTACAATGAGCAGTTCTTC | CASSLGGVFYNEQFF
14 | TRBJ1-1 | TRBV18 | TRBD1 | . | TGTGCCAGCTCACCGACAGGGGGGAACACTGAAGCTTTCTTT | CASSPTGGNTEAFF
15 | TRBJ2-1 | TRBV5-4 | TRBD2 | . | TGTGCCAGCAGCTTGCGACTAGCGGGGGCGAATGAGCAGTTCTTC | CASSLRLAGANEQFF
14 | TRBJ2-1 | TRBV7-2 | TRBD2 | . | TGTGCCAGCAGCTTAACCGGGAGGGCCGATGAGCAGTTCTTC | CASSLTGRADEQFF